A single sample gave rise to the 28 T cell receptor beta chains below, sequenced in a study of OX40 agonist ivuxolimab in advanced cancers. Here immunoSEQ multiplex PCR was the method, and the copy in TCRdb shows in-frame clones only, minus some. The sample has approximately 25,000 clones; about 85% are singletons. The sequenced sample was CD4+ or CD8+ T cells sorted from blood, obtained in a trial of the OX40 agonist ivuxolimab. These receptors came from an adult with an advanced solid tumor such as melanoma, head and neck, liver or kidney cancer.

The V call is TRBV2, the J call TRBJ2-2; TRBD1 matches at 11 bases. CDR3 length: 14 residues. Looked up from germline, CDR1 is SNHLY and CDR2 is FYNNEI. Trimming removed 6 bases from V and 7 bases from J; junction bases left unmatched: 4. The CDR3 DNA reads TGTGCCAGCAGGCCGGGACAGGGGGACGGGGAGCTGTTTTTT. Translating it yields CASRPGQGDGELFF.

This clone has just one count. This chain links TRBV28 with TRBJ2-2, with 10 bases fitting TRBD1. Trimming at V came to 5 bases and at J to 3 bases, leaving 15 bases not matched to a gene. The CDR3 spans 19 residues. CDR1 is MDHEN, CDR2 SYDVKM, per germline. The CDR3 spells CASSPPGTGVRVHTGELFF. The CDR3 DNA reads as TGTGCCAGCAGTCCCCCCGGGACAGGGGTTCGAGTGCACACCGGGGAGCTGTTTTTT.

The chain carries TRBV29-1 and TRBJ2-1; perhaps TRBD2 as D (6 bases). Trimming removed 1 base from V and 7 bases from J, with 8 bases in between. Germline values: CDR1 SQVTM, CDR2 ANQGSEA. The CDR3 spans 12 residues. The DNA of the CDR3 is TGCAGCGTTGAAGGGGGGGAGAATGAGCAGTTCTTC. This encodes CSVEGGENEQFF.

The CDR3 region is CASSQTTFYEQYF. DNA for the CDR3: TGCGCCAGCAGCCAGACTACCTTCTACGAGCAGTACTTC. The chain is built from TRBV4-1 and TRBJ2-7; D is possibly TRBD2 (5 bases). The length of the CDR3 is 13 residues. Germline CDR1 reads MGHRA; CDR2 reads YSYEKL. With 3 bases removed from V and 3 bases from J, the gap between germline ends came to 9 bases.

This sequence joins TRBV9 and TRBJ2-2; possible D gene TRBD1, 6 bases. The CDR3 extends over 18 amino acids. The germline V gene encodes CDR1 SGDLS and CDR2 YYNGEE. Trimming pared 3 bases from V and 0 bases from J, leaving 18 bases between. CDR3 sequence reads: CASSAREFTGPNTGELFF. CDR3 nucleotide sequence: TGTGCCAGCAGCGCAAGGGAGTTTACAGGGCCGAACACCGGGGAGCTGTTTTTT.

V and J are TRBV7-2 and TRBJ2-1, with a weak D call TRBD2 (5 bases). The germline gives CDR1 SGHTA, CDR2 FQGNSA. This CDR3 contains 13 residues. V lost 1 base and J 9 bases, leaving 10 bases between the germline ends. The CDR3 loop reads CASSLVPAGEQFF. For the CDR3, the DNA is TGTGCCAGCAGCTTAGTCCCCGCGGGTGAGCAGTTCTTC.

This rearrangement joins TRBV4-2 to TRBJ1-2; D ambiguous. Trimming stripped 1 base from V and 4 bases from J, with 10 bases between. The germline V gene encodes CDR1 LGHNA and CDR2 YNFKEQ. The CDR3 extends over 14 amino acids. The CDR3 region is CASSQGGRGYGYTF. The CDR3 DNA follows: TGTGCCAGCAGCCAAGGGGGTAGAGGCTATGGCTACACCTTC.

This clone was counted once. The V gene is TRBV27, the J gene TRBJ2-7, with TRBD1 as a possible D gene (6 bases). This CDR3 spans 18 amino acids. Trimming removed 4 bases at V and 2 bases at J, with 24 bases between. Germline CDR1 reads MNHEY; CDR2 reads SMNVEV (reference sequence). The CDR3, as DNA: TGTGCCAGCAGTTCCCCCCAGACATCATCGACAGGCCCCTACGAGCAGTACTTC. Amino acids: CASSSPQTSSTGPYEQYF.

In this sample, this clone is large (0.1 to 1%). This CDR3 is CASSAFLPRAPNEKLFF. The CDR3 bases are TGTGCCAGCAGTGCCTTTCTACCCAGGGCCCCTAATGAAAAACTGTTTTTT. The chain has TRBV6-4 and TRBJ1-4; TRBD1 might be the D (5 bases). The CDR3 consists of 17 residues. V was pared by 4 bases and J by 3 bases, with 18 bases between. From germline, CDR1 is MRHNA and CDR2 SNTAGT.

The chain couples TRBV19 to TRBJ2-1, with D hard to call. The V gene lost 6 bases and the J gene lost 6 bases, with 12 bases spanning the gap. Germline V CDR1 and CDR2: LNHDA, SQIVND (reference sequence). The CDR3 runs to 13 residues. As DNA, the CDR3 is TGTGCCAGTAGCACTAACCTGGGCAATGAGCAGTTCTTC. Protein sequence: CASSTNLGNEQFF.

The sample holds a few counts of this clone. J is TRBJ2-7 and V is TRBV4-1; TRBD2 is a possible D gene (6 bases). V gave up 0 bases and J gave up 5 bases, with 11 bases separating them. The CDR3 spans 14 residues. Germline lookup yields CDR1 MGHRA and CDR2 YSYEKL. CDR3 bases: TGCGCCAGCAGCCAAGAAAGCTGGGGGGACGAGCAGTACTTC. Translated, it gives CASSQESWGDEQYF.

The chain links TRBV11-2 to TRBJ2-7; D possibly matches TRBD1 or TRBD2 (5 bases each). This CDR3 contains 15 residues. V gave up 4 bases and J gave up 2 bases, with 15 bases separating them. The germline gives CDR1 SGHAT, CDR2 FQNNGV. The CDR3 spells CASSYTGTETYEQYF. In DNA, the CDR3 is TGTGCCAGCAGCTATACCGGGACGGAGACCTACGAGCAGTACTTC.

The chain employs TRBV6-5 and TRBJ2-1; D gene unclear. Germline V gives CDR1 MNHEY, CDR2 SVGAGI. Trimming pared 3 bases from V and 0 bases from J, leaving 9 bases between. This CDR3 region has 15 residues. In DNA form, the CDR3 reads TGTGCCAGCAGTTATGTGTTGAGCTCCTACAATGAGCAGTTCTTC. This translates into CASSYVLSSYNEQFF.

The rearrangement joins TRBV27 to TRBJ1-2; D uncertain. CDR3 size: 15 residues. Trimming took 6 bases from V and 0 from J, leaving 14 bases between them. Germline V gene sequence: CDR1 MNHEY, CDR2 SMNVEV (reference sequence). Here the CDR3 DNA reads TGTGCCAGCAGGAGATCGGGTGGATCTAACTATGGCTACACCTTC. It yields the protein CASRRSGGSNYGYTF.

The V gene is TRBV6-5, the J gene TRBJ1-4; D is ambiguous. Deletions cut 0 bases from V and 7 bases from J, with 12 bases between. The CDR3 contains 15 residues. Germline CDR1 MNHEY, CDR2 SVGAGI. CDR3 sequence: CASSYSSGIGEKLFF. CDR3 sequence (DNA): TGTGCCAGCAGTTACTCTTCGGGGATTGGTGAAAAACTGTTTTTT.

This clone showed up just a few times. CDR3 in amino acids: CASSLEASGGYEQYF. CDR3 nucleotide sequence: TGCGCCAGCAGCTTGGAGGCCTCAGGGGGCTACGAGCAGTACTTC. The rearrangement links TRBV5-1 to TRBJ2-7; TRBD1 agrees at 7 bases. The CDR3 loop spans 15 amino acids. The germline V gene encodes CDR1 SGHRS and CDR2 YFSETQ. J was trimmed by 3 bases and V by 0 bases; bases with no gene match: 6. The whole variable domain, remainder taken from reference TRBV5-1 and TRBJ2-7, is KAGVTQTPRYLIKTRGQQVTLSCSPISGHRSVSWYQQTPGQGLQFLFEYFSETQRNKGNFPGRFSGRQFSNSRSEMNVSTLELGDSALYLCASSLEASGGYEQYFGPGTRLTVT.

V and J are TRBV7-9 and TRBJ1-1; D is perhaps TRBD1 (5 bases). The CDR3 spans 16 residues. V lost 3 bases and J lost 6, with 20 bases in between. From germline, CDR1 is SEHNR and CDR2 FQNEAQ (reference sequence). CDR3 sequence (DNA): TGTGCCAGCAGCTTGTACATCCCAGGGCAGATCGCTGAAGCTTTCTTT. Its protein product is CASSLYIPGQIAEAFF.

The chain carries TRBV7-9 and TRBJ1-2, with D uncertain. CDR1 SEHNR and CDR2 FQNEAQ come from the germline V gene (reference sequence). The CDR3 extends over 13 amino acids. Between the trimmed V and J ends, which lost 2 bases and 3 bases, there was a span of 7 bases. CDR3 coding DNA: TGTGCCAGCAGCTTATGGGAATACTATGGCTACACCTTC. Amino acids: CASSLWEYYGYTF. Looking up the rest from reference TRBV7-9 and TRBJ1-2 gives the full variable domain: DTGVSQNPRHKITKRGQNVTFRCDPISEHNRLYWYRQTLGQGPEFLTYFQNEAQLEKSRLLSDRFSAERPKGSFSTLEIQRTEQGDSAMYLCASSLWEYYGYTFGSGTRLTVV.

The chain combines TRBV10-3 with TRBJ1-3; 9 nucleotides match TRBD1. Germline assignment: CDR1 ENHRY and CDR2 SYGVKD. The length of the CDR3 is 18 residues. The V and J ends lost 4 bases and 0 bases, in that order; junction bases with no gene match: 10. The CDR3 DNA reads as TGTGCCATCAGTGCCTCCGACAGGGGGGGACTCTCTGGAAACACCATATATTTT. Translated, it gives CAISASDRGGLSGNTIYF.

The chain is built from TRBV7-6 and TRBJ2-7; 10 nucleotides line up with TRBD1. Germline CDR1 is SGHVS and CDR2 is FNYEAQ. The trim removed 4 bases at V and 5 bases at J, leaving 8 bases unmatched. The CDR3 spans 15 residues. The CDR3: CASSWTTGGFNEQYF. The CDR3 bases are TGTGCCAGCAGCTGGACGACAGGGGGCTTCAACGAGCAGTACTTC.

The chain is built from TRBV5-4 and TRBJ2-2; no definite D call. Trimming pared 1 base from V and 1 base from J, leaving 5 bases between. This CDR3 spans 14 amino acids. Germline assignment: CDR1 SGHNT and CDR2 YYREEE (reference sequence). The CDR3 sequence is CASSLIQNTGELFF. The CDR3 DNA reads TGTGCCAGCAGCTTGATACAGAACACCGGGGAGCTGTTTTTT.

J is TRBJ1-1 and V is TRBV6-6; no firm D call. The V gene's germline CDR1 is MNHNY and CDR2 SVGAGI (reference sequence). Deletions cut 5 bases from V and 4 bases from J, with 8 bases between. The CDR3 is 12 residues long. CDR3 in amino acids: CASSVGFTEAFF. The CDR3 coding sequence is TGTGCCAGCAGTGTCGGTTTCACTGAAGCTTTCTTT.

The chain recombines TRBV7-9 with TRBJ1-2, with D perhaps TRBD1 (5 bases). The CDR3 is 15 amino acids. Germline assignment: CDR1 SEHNR and CDR2 FQNEAQ (reference sequence). V was cut by 6 bases and J by 4 bases, with 18 bases left in between. In DNA, the CDR3 is TGTGCCAGCAGTTTTGTTTCCTTCGACAGCTATGGCTACACCTTC. This codes for CASSFVSFDSYGYTF.

CDR3 sequence (DNA): TGTGCCAGCAGCTTGCCAGGACTTTCCAACAATGAGCAGTTCTTC. This encodes CASSLPGLSNNEQFF. The V gene is TRBV5-6, the J gene TRBJ2-1; D is possibly TRBD2 (5 bases). The CDR3 is 15 residues long. In germline, CDR1 is SGHDT, CDR2 YYEEEE. Deletions cut 1 base from V and 5 bases from J, with 13 bases between.

The V call is TRBV19, the J call TRBJ2-7, with a possible D match to TRBD2 (5 bases). This CDR3 spans 12 amino acids. The germline V and J ends were trimmed by 10 bases and 3 bases, with 13 bases remaining between them. Germline CDR1 is LNHDA and CDR2 is SQIVND (reference sequence). The CDR3 nucleotides read TGTGCCACCGGCGCCGGGATCTACGAGCAGTACTTC. It translates to CATGAGIYEQYF.

The chain carries TRBV4-2 and TRBJ1-5, with no clear D. Germline CDR1 LGHNA, CDR2 YNFKEQ. The CDR3 contains 14 residues. The V end lost 4 bases, the J end lost 1 base, and 8 bases lay between the germline ends. CDR3 sequence reads: CASSLGGSNQPQHF. The CDR3 nucleotides read TGTGCCAGCAGCCTCGGAGGGAGCAATCAGCCCCAGCATTTT.

The CDR3 DNA is TGTGCCAGCAGTTTGGGCACCGGGGAGCTGTTTTTT. It specifies CASSLGTGELFF. The chain couples TRBV6-5 to TRBJ2-2; D remains ambiguous. Trimming stripped 4 bases from V and 4 bases from J, with 4 bases between. The CDR3 loop spans 12 amino acids. Germline CDR1 is MNHEY and CDR2 is SVGAGI.

This chain joins TRBV19 and TRBJ2-3, with 11 bases aligning to TRBD1. This CDR3 has 22 amino acids. The junction had 26 bases not matched to a gene; V was cut back by 5 bases and J by 4 bases. Germline loops: CDR1 LNHDA, CDR2 SQIVND (reference sequence). Here the CDR3 DNA reads TGTGCCAGTAGTCTGAAATGGCATGGGACAGGGGGTCCACTATTGGGTGCAGATACGCAGTATTTT. Translation gives CASSLKWHGTGGPLLGADTQYF.